The 22 T cell receptor beta chains below all came from one sample that was sequenced in a study of technical replicates of blood from several donors. Repertoires were generated with immunoSEQ multiplex PCR, while TCRdb's copy carries only in-frame clones and drops some. The table records about 75,000 clones, nearly 98% of them present only once. Sequenced: T cells isolated from PBMCs. These receptors originate from a human donor in good health.

The rearrangement links TRBV2 to TRBJ1-1, with a weak D call TRBD1 (5 bases). The CDR3 covers 13 residues. V lost 6 bases and J lost 0, with 8 bases in between. The V gene's germline CDR1 is SNHLY and CDR2 FYNNEI. The CDR3 DNA follows: TGTGCCAGCAGGCGACAGTTGAACACTGAAGCTTTCTTT. It specifies CASRRQLNTEAFF.

This chain uses TRBV9 with TRBJ1-4; TRBD1 matches 10 bases. Germline V lookup: CDR1 SGDLS, CDR2 YYNGEE. Unmatched junction bases numbered 3, after V lost 0 bases and J lost 7 bases. This CDR3 has 15 residues. The DNA for the CDR3 is TGTGCCAGCAGCGTAGGGACAGGGGGTGGTGAAAAACTGTTTTTT. Translated: CASSVGTGGGEKLFF.

This CDR3 is CASTYSGRDVEYF. In DNA form, the CDR3 reads TGTGCCTCTACCTATAGCGGGAGGGATGTTGAGTACTTC. The chain is built from TRBV30 and TRBJ2-7; the match to TRBD2 covers 11 bases. After removal of 7 bases from V and 11 bases from J, the junction contained 13 bases not matched to a gene. The CDR3 loop spans 13 amino acids. CDR1 GTSNPN and CDR2 SVGIG come from the germline V gene (reference sequence). The full variable domain, in which reference TRBV30 and TRBJ2-7 provide the parts outside the CDR3, is SQTIHQWPATLVQPVGSPLSLECTVEGTSNPNLYWYRQAAGRGLQLLFYSVGIGQISSEVPQNLSASRPQDRQFILSSKKLLLSDSGFYLCASTYSGRDVEYFGPGTRLTVT.

The chain links TRBV6-5 to TRBJ2-7; 7 nucleotides agree with TRBD1. After removal of 4 bases from V and 2 bases from J, the junction contained 5 bases not matched to a gene. This CDR3 has 14 residues. Germline V gene lookup returns CDR1 MNHEY and CDR2 SVGAGI. The DNA of the CDR3 is TGTGCCAGCAGTTTAGGGACAGTCGCCTACGAGCAGTACTTC. This translates into CASSLGTVAYEQYF.

This rearrangement joins TRBV5-1 to TRBJ2-3, with 8 bases matching TRBD2. The CDR3 is made up of 17 amino acids. With 4 bases clipped from V and 2 bases from J, the junction kept 12 bases outside the gene matches. The V gene's germline CDR1 is SGHRS and CDR2 YFSETQ. CDR3 region: CASSVNGGSGNTDTQYF. The CDR3 DNA follows: TGCGCCAGCAGCGTAAACGGGGGTAGCGGGAACACAGATACGCAGTATTTT.

This rearrangement joins TRBV5-4 to TRBJ2-3; possibly TRBD1 for D (5 bases). CDR1 and CDR2 (germline): SGHNT, YYREEE (reference sequence). Trimming pared 1 base from V and 2 bases from J, leaving 11 bases between. CDR3 size: 15 residues. The CDR3 DNA reads as TGTGCCAGCAGCTTGAGGGGTCAAAACACAGATACGCAGTATTTT. Protein: CASSLRGQNTDTQYF.

The chain links TRBV6-5 to TRBJ1-5; no reliable D call. Trimming cost V 2 bases and J 5 bases, with 16 bases left between them. Germline CDR1 MNHEY, CDR2 SVGAGI. The CDR3 consists of 16 residues. The CDR3 region has the DNA TGTGCCAGCAGTTACCGGCCCACGGTAGGAGATCAGCCCCAGCATTTT. It specifies CASSYRPTVGDQPQHF.

The chain combines TRBV5-1 with TRBJ2-1; TRBD2 matches 7 bases. Germline assignment: CDR1 SGHRS and CDR2 YFSETQ. The CDR3 contains 17 residues. Trimming at V came to 0 bases and at J to 0 bases, leaving 6 bases not matched to a gene. The CDR3 DNA reads as TGCGCCAGCAGCTTGGGGCGGGAGTCCCTCTCCTACAATGAGCAGTTCTTC. Its translation: CASSLGRESLSYNEQFF.

The chain is built from TRBV21-1 and TRBJ2-7; TRBD2 is taken as the D call from the table, unchecked against the DNA. TRBV21-1 is a recognized pseudogene. This CDR3 has 10 amino acids. As DNA, the CDR3 is TGTGCCAGCAGCAAGAGCGAGCAGTACTTC. It is translated as CASSKSEQYF.

The chain joins TRBV7-9 to TRBJ1-5, with D unclear. Germline lookup yields CDR1 SEHNR and CDR2 FQNEAQ (reference sequence). The CDR3 is made up of 13 amino acids. V was shortened by 4 bases and J by 10 bases, with 14 bases between the two germline ends. The CDR3 is CASSYTGESPQHF. Written as DNA, the CDR3 is TGTGCCAGCAGCTACACCGGAGAGTCACCCCAGCATTTT.

The chain recombines TRBV15 with TRBJ1-2, with D perhaps TRBD1 (5 bases). Per the germline V gene, CDR1 is LNHNV and CDR2 is YYDKDF (reference sequence). V shed 1 base and J shed 0 bases, with 9 bases lying between them. The CDR3 extends over 15 amino acids. The CDR3 region is CATSRAFRANYGYTF. Here the CDR3 DNA reads TGTGCCACCAGCAGAGCCTTCAGGGCTAACTATGGCTACACCTTC.

This clone was observed once. The V gene is TRBV4-3, the J gene TRBJ2-1; 7 positions match TRBD1. The CDR3 covers 15 residues. CDR1 is LGHNA, CDR2 YSLEER, per germline. After removal of 4 bases from V and 5 bases from J, the junction contained 8 bases not matched to a gene. CDR3 protein: CASSPTQGYNNEQFF. CDR3 in DNA: TGCGCCAGCAGCCCCACACAGGGGTATAACAATGAGCAGTTCTTC.

The DNA for the CDR3 is TGTGCCAGCAGCGTTGGACAGGGGGCGAATAATAATCCCGGGGAGCTGTTTTTT. It encodes CASSVGQGANNNPGELFF. This chain links TRBV9 with TRBJ2-2; 11 nucleotides agree with TRBD1. After removal of 2 bases from V and 6 bases from J, the junction contained 12 bases not matched to a gene. This CDR3 contains 18 residues. CDR1 and CDR2 from the germline V gene are SGDLS and YYNGEE.

CDR3 in DNA: TGTGCCAGCAGCCTCTCGTCACTATCCTACGAGCAGTACTTC. It specifies CASSLSSLSYEQYF. The rearrangement joins TRBV7-2 to TRBJ2-7; D gene uncertain. The germline V gene encodes CDR1 SGHTA and CDR2 FQGNSA. V lost 5 bases and J lost 1, with 12 bases in between. The CDR3 extends over 14 amino acids. The full variable domain, rest sourced from reference TRBV7-2 and TRBJ2-7, is GAGVSQSPSNKVTEKGKDVELRCDPISGHTALYWYRQSLGQGLEFLIYFQGNSAPDKSGLPSDRFSAERTGGSVSTLTIQRTQQEDSAVYLCASSLSSLSYEQYFGPGTRLTVT.

This chain connects TRBV27 to TRBJ2-3, with TRBD1 matching 8 bases. The germline V gene encodes CDR1 MNHEY and CDR2 SMNVEV (reference sequence). Trimming removed 6 bases from V and 6 bases from J; junction bases left unmatched: 5. The CDR3 totals 13 residues. The chain's CDR3 is CASRKDRADTQYF. CDR3 nucleotides: TGTGCCAGCAGAAAGGACAGGGCGGATACGCAGTATTTT.

The rearrangement joins TRBV6-6 to TRBJ2-1, with a weak D call TRBD2 (5 bases). The CDR3 is made up of 13 amino acids. V was pared by 4 bases and J by 9 bases, with 13 bases between. Germline V gene sequence: CDR1 MNHNY, CDR2 SVGAGI (reference sequence). The CDR3 reads CASSSRTYTEQFF. The CDR3 DNA sequence: TGTGCCAGCAGTTCCCGGACTTATACTGAGCAGTTCTTC.

V usage is TRBV20-1 and J usage is TRBJ1-2; D gene ambiguous. There are 10 residues in the CDR3. The V gene lost 0 bases and the J gene lost 8 bases, with 4 bases spanning the gap. Per germline, CDR1 DFQATT and CDR2 SNEGSKA (reference sequence). The chain's CDR3 is CSARDVGYTF. CDR3 coding DNA: TGCAGTGCTAGAGATGTAGGCTACACCTTC.

This clone was seen a few times. The V gene is TRBV5-1, the J gene TRBJ1-1; TRBD1 matches at 7 bases. The trim removed 4 bases at V and 1 base at J, leaving 4 bases unmatched. The CDR3 consists of 14 residues. Germline V gene data show CDR1 as SGHRS and CDR2 as YFSETQ. In DNA, the CDR3 is TGCGCCAGCAGCCAGGACAGGAGGAACACTGAAGCTTTCTTT. Encoded protein: CASSQDRRNTEAFF. Full variable domain (missing parts from reference TRBV5-1 and TRBJ1-1): KAGVTQTPRYLIKTRGQQVTLSCSPISGHRSVSWYQQTPGQGLQFLFEYFSETQRNKGNFPGRFSGRQFSNSRSEMNVSTLELGDSALYLCASSQDRRNTEAFFGQGTRLTVV.

The chain joins TRBV9 to TRBJ2-5; TRBD2 is a possible D gene (6 bases). The CDR3 contains 14 residues. Germline V gene sequence: CDR1 SGDLS, CDR2 YYNGEE. Trimming took 2 bases from V and 4 from J, leaving 12 bases between them. CDR3 residues: CASSVSGGGETQYF. The CDR3 DNA reads as TGTGCCAGCAGCGTTTCCGGGGGAGGAGAGACCCAGTACTTC.

Concerning this clone itself: The junction differs from germline at one of its ends, possibly a read error. The chain joins TRBV30 to TRBJ2-7, with 9 bases fitting TRBD1. Germline CDR1 GTSNPN, CDR2 SVGIG (reference sequence). This CDR3 contains 11 residues. Here the CDR3 reads CACRIRDRDMF. The CDR3 DNA reads TGTGCCTGCAGGATCCGGGACAGGGATATGTTC.

The CDR3 here is CASSRLGQGNTEAFF. CDR3 in DNA: TGTGCCAGCTCACGGCTGGGACAGGGGAACACTGAAGCTTTCTTT. The chain carries TRBV18 and TRBJ1-1, with 9 bases matching TRBD1. Trimming at V came to 4 bases and at J to 1 base, leaving 4 bases not matched to a gene. Germline CDR1 reads KGHSH; CDR2 reads LQKENI. This CDR3 region has 15 residues.

The chain carries TRBV11-3 and TRBJ1-3, with D perhaps TRBD1 (6 bases). CDR1 and CDR2 (germline): SGHNT, YENEEA. V was shortened by 3 bases and J by 0 bases, with 9 bases between the two germline ends. The CDR3 runs to 15 residues. The CDR3 region is CASSFTGLSGNTIYF. As DNA, the CDR3 is TGTGCCAGCAGCTTTACAGGGCTCTCTGGAAACACCATATATTTT.